This T cell receptor (beta chain) was captured by sequencing in a study of siplizumab effects on memory and regulatory T cells. Remarks on this clone: Its specificity is unknown.

Losses at the gene ends were 0 bases for V and 1 base for J; bases not matched to a gene: 0. Looked up from germline, CDR1 is SGDLS and CDR2 is YYNGEE. CDR3 size: 15 residues. Assaying covered about 99,000 TCR templates per sample. The protocol was immunoSEQ multiplex PCR, while the TCRdb copy is restricted to in-frame clones and leaves out a portion. Of over 95,000 clones in the sample, roughly 95% were seen once. General study results and limits: The apparent diversity of naive T cells exceeded that of memory cells, and naive T cells seemed to make a major contribution to the alloresponse. Siplizumab brought about a significant reduction in alloreactive sequences traceable to unstimulated CD4+ memory cells.

The rearrangement joins TRBV9 to TRBJ2-5; 10 bases align to TRBD2. The origin of this receptor is a human donor in good health. Sequenced: non-Treg CD4+ T cells sorted from blood. The CDR3 spells CASSVASGGQETQYF. The CDR3 region has the DNA TGTGCCAGCAGCGTAGCTAGCGGGGGCCAAGAGACCCAGTACTTC. Full variable domain (rest looked up from reference TRBV9 and TRBJ2-5): DSGVTQTPKHLITATGQRVTLRCSPRSGDLSVYWYQQSLDQGLQFLIQYYNGEERAKGNILERFSAQQFPDLHSELNLSSLELGDSALYFCASSVASGGQETQYFGPGTRLLVL.